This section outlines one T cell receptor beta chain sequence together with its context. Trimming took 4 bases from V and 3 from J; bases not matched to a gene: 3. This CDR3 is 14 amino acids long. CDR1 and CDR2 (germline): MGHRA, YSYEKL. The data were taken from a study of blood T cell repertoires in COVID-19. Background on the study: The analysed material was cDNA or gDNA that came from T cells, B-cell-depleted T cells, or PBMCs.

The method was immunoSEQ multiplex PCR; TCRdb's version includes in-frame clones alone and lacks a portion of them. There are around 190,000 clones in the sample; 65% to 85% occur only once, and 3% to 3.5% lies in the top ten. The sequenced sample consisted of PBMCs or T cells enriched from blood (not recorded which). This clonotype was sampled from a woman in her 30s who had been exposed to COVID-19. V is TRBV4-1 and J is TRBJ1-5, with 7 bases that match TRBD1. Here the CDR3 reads CASSLGQPNQPQHF. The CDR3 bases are TGCGCCAGCAGCCTGGGACAGCCCAATCAGCCCCAGCATTTT.